Described below is a single TCR beta chain sequence and its context. This sample stems from a study of blood T cell repertoires in COVID-19. V lost 3 bases, J lost 1 base, and 7 bases lay in between. The CDR3 contains 13 residues. Some clones are missing from TCRdb's copy, which holds only in-frame ones; the method was immunoSEQ multiplex PCR. This sample has roughly 390,000 clones, with 85% found just once. This receptor was taken from a young woman with acute or convalescent COVID-19. This chain connects TRBV5-3 to TRBJ1-2; D is ambiguous. TRBV5-3 qualifies as an ORF whose function is uncertain. Specimen: peripheral blood. CDR3 region: CARSSTGNYGYTF. Here the CDR3 DNA reads TGTGCCAGAAGCTCCACGGGTAACTATGGCTACACCTTC.